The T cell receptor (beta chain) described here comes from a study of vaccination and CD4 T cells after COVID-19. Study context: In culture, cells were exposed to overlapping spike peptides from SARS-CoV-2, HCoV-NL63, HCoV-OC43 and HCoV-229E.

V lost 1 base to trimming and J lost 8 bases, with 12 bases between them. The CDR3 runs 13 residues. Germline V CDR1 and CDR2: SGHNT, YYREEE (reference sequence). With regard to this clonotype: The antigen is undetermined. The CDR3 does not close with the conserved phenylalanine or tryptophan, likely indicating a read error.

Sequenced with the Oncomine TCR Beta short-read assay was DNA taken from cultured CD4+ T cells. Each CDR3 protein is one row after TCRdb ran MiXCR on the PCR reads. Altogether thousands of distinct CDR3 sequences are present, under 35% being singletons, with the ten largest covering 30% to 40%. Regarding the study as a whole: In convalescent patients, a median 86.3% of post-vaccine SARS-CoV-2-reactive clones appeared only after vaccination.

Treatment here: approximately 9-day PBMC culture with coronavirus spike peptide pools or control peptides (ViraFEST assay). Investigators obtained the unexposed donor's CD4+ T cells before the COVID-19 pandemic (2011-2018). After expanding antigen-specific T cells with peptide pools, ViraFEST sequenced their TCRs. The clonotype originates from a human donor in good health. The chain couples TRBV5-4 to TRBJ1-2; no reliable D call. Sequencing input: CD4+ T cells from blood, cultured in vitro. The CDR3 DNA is TGTGCCAGCAGCTTGTCCGGAAATGGAGGCTACACCCTC. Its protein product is CASSLSGNGGYTL.